The rows below give T cell receptor beta chains drawn from one sample of a study of cytomegalovirus exposure and HLA in healthy donors. The assay was immunoSEQ multiplex PCR, and TCRdb's table has in-frame clones only and misses some. The sample holds 150,000 to 200,000 clones, roughly 80% seen once. Sequencing was performed on PBMCs. These receptors came from a human donor in good health. CDR3s include the opening cysteine and the closing phenylalanine or tryptophan.

v_call cdr3_aa
TRBV2 CASSLGLAGTDTQYF
TRBV5-1 CASSLEQGEKTQYF
TRBV7-2 CASSLLLAGNTGELFF
TRBV11-2 CASSLITSPRTQYF
TRBV5-1 CASSLGQGSTEAFF
TRBV28 CASSQQARGTEAFF
TRBV19 CASNRQVSSYEQYF
TRBV29-1 CSVGPPGGVYGYTF
TRBV18 CASSPGTGGPYNEQFF
TRBV5-6 CASSFRGNQPQHF
TRBV7-2 CASSPVSAGGPPIQETQYF
TRBV7-9 CASRFSGGADTQYF
TRBV7-2 CASSFLGLAGGKAGELFF
TRBV4-3 CASSLYRNQPQHF
TRBV5-1 CASSLRTGSNNEQFF
TRBV4-3 CASSQDASSYNSPLHF
TRBV25-1 CASSGGGVQYF
TRBV19 CASSLTGYGYTF
TRBV7-2 CASSSHAGGSKTQYF
TRBV29-1 CSVRTSGGFKNEQFF
TRBV7-9 CASSPGSKEAFF
TRBV13 CASSLGGGTEAFF
TRBV2 CASSDRVQDTQYF
TRBV10-1 CASAFAGADTQYF
TRBV6-5 CASSYSSGYEQFF
TRBV5-1 CASSLNQGALRDIQYF
TRBV6-5 CASSYSLAGSGELFF
TRBV27 CASSLGTGVIHEQFF
TRBV5-4 CASSLGGNEQFF
TRBV9 CASSPLGGVNEKLFF
TRBV6-1 CASSESGGSNYGYTF
TRBV11-2 CASSFTGGGEQYF
TRBV6-5 CASRRTGPYEQYF
TRBV7-8 CASSLHRLAGSRGDTQYF
TRBV5-6 CASSLAGGPRNEQFF
TRBV4-3 CASSQEQGTNYGYTF
TRBV5-1 CASSPTGFNQPQHF
TRBV9 CASSVAPGGEAFF
TRBV11-2 CASSFQGQVDGYTF
TRBV9 CASSGGLAAYNEQFF
TRBV29-1 CSVSGTEDTEAFF
TRBV5-4 CASSLSGQGQDTQYF
TRBV2 CASISDRGYGYTF
TRBV2 CASTRDMGDEQYF
TRBV20-1 CSARGASEQYF
TRBV19 CASSIKGGGFTDTQYF
TRBV9 CASSASFPGTGGGGYTF
TRBV5-4 CASSRDTGGGDTEAFF
TRBV7-9 CASSLARSEQFF
TRBV7-8 CASSLSVNTEAFF
TRBV5-1 CASSLQDTPLETQYF
TRBV6-6 CASTLSGGAPDTQYF
TRBV7-8 CASRIMGTANEKLFF
TRBV4-1 CASSQAGLAGAFNEQFF
TRBV25-1 CASSTRTGAPEAFF
TRBV5-4 CASSQGTGLSSYTF
TRBV7-2 CASGSAGGPNNEQFF
TRBV4-3 CASSQEGLAGNEQFF